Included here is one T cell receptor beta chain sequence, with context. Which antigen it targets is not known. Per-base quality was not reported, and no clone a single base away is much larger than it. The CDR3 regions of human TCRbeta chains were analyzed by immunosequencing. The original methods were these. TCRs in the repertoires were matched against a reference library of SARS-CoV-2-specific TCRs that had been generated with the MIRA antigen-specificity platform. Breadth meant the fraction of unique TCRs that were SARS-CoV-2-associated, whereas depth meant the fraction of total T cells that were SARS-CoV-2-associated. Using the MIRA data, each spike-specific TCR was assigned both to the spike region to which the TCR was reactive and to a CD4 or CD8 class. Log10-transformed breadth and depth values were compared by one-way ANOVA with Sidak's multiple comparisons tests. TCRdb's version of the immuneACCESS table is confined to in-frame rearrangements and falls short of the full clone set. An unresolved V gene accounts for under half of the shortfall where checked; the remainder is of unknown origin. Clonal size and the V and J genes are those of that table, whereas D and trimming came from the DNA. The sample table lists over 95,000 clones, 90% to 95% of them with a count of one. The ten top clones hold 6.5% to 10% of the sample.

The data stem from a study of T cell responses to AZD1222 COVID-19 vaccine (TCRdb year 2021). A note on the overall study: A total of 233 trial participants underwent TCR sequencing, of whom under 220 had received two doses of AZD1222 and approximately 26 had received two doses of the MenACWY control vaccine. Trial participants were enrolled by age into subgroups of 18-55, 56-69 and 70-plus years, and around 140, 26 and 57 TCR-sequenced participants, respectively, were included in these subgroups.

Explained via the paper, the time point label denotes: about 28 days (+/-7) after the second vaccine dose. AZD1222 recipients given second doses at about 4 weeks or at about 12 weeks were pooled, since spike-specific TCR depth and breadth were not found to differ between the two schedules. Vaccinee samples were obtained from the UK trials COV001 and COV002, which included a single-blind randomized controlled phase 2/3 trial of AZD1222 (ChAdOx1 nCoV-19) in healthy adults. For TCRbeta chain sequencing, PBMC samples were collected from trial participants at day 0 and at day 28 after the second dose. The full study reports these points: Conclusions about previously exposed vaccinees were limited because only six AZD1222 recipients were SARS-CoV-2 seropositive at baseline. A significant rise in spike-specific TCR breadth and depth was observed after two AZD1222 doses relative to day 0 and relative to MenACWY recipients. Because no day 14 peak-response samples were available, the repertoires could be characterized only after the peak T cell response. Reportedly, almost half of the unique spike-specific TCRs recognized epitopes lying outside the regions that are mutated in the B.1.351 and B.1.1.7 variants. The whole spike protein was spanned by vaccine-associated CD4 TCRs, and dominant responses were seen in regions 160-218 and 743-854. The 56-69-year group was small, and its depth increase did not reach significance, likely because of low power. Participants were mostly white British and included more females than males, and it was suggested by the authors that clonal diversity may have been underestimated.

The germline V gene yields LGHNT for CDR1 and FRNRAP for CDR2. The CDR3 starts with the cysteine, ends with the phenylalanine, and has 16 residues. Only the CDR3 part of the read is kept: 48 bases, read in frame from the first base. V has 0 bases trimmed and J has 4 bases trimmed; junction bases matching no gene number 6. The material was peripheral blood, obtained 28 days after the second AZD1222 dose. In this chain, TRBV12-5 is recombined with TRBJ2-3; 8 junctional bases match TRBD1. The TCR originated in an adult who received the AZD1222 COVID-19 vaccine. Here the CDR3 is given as CASGLVLTGGPDTQYF. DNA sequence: TGTGCTAGTGGTTTGGTACTCACAGGGGGTCCAGATACGCAGTATTTT.